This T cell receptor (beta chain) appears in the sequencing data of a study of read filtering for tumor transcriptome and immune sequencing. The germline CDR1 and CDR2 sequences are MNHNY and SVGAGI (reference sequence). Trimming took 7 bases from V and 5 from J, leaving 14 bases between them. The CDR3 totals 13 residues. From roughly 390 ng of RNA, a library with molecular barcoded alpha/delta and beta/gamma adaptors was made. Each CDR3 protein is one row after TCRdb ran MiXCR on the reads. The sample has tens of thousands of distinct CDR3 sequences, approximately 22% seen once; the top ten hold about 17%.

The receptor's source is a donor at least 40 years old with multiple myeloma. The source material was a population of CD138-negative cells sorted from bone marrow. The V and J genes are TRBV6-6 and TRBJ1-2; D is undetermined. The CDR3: CASIEDGKYGYTF. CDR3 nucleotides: TGTGCCAGCATTGAGGACGGAAAATATGGCTACACCTTC.